This TCR beta chain comes out of a study of shared clonotypes between healthy human individuals. Per germline, CDR1 SQVTM and CDR2 ANQGSEA. This CDR3 region has 14 residues. Losses at the gene ends were 8 bases for V and 0 bases for J; bases not matched to a gene: 10. CD8 cells classed as naive were CD45RO-negative and positively selected for CCR7, excluding terminally differentiated effector memory CD45RA+ cells. Remarks on this clone: Its specificity is unknown.

Study-wide points: Rarefaction exposed incomplete sorted-subset sequencing despite large depth.

TCRdb keeps only in-frame clones here, not all; method: immunoSEQ multiplex PCR. This table has some 2.1 million clones, about 95% appearing once. The V and J genes are TRBV29-1 and TRBJ2-7; 7 positions match TRBD1. Specimen: naive CD8+ T cells sorted from blood. The sequence derives from a man in his late teens or twenties in good health. The DNA of the CDR3 is TGCAGCATCACCGCCGGGACAGACTCCTACGAGCAGTACTTC. Translated, it gives CSITAGTDSYEQYF.